The present entry profiles one T cell receptor beta chain with its context. The antigen is unknown. These data come from a study of yellow fever vaccine responses in identical twins. Study-level points and caveats: After vaccination, twins' T cell response reportedly seemed partly convergent, partly personalized.

One entry per CDR3 protein results from TCRdb running MiXCR on the RT-PCR reads. The sample yields under 12,000 distinct CDR3 sequences, over 75% seen once. Germline values: CDR1 SGHAT, CDR2 FQDESV (reference sequence). The CDR3 length is 15 residues. V lost 1 base to trimming and J lost 8 bases, with 17 bases between them. The V call is TRBV11-1, the J call TRBJ1-2, with D perhaps matching TRBD1 (5 bases). This TCR came from a young woman who received the yellow fever vaccine. The sequencing here drew on T cells from blood (PBMCs), unsorted or a sorted subset (not recorded which), taken before or after yellow fever vaccination (not recorded which). The CDR3 sequence: CASSLVGSGFGGYTF. In nucleotides, the CDR3 is TGTGCCAGCAGCTTAGTCGGTTCAGGGTTCGGCGGCTACACCTTC. Full variable domain (remainder filled in from reference TRBV11-1 and TRBJ1-2): EAEVAQSPRYKITEKSQAVAFWCDPISGHATLYWYRQILGQGPELLVQFQDESVVDDSQLPKDRFSAERLKGVDSTLKIQPAELGDSAMYLCASSLVGSGFGGYTFGSGTRLTVV.